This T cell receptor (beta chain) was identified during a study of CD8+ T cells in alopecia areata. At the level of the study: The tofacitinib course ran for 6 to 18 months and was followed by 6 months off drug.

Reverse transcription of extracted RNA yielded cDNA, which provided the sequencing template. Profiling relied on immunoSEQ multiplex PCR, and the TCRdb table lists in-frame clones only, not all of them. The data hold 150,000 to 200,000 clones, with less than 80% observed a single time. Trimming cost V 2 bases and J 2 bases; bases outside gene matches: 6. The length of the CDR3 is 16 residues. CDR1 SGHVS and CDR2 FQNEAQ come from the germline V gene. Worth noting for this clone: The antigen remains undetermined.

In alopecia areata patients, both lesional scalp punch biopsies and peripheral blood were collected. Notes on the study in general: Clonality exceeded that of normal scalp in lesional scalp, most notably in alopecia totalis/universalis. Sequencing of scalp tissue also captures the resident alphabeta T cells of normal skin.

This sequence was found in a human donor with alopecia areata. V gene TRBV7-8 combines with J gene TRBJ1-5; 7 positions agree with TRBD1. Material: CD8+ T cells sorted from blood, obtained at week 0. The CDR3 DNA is TGTGCCAGCAGCTTAATAGGGGGCAGGGGCAATCAGCCCCAGCATTTT. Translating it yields CASSLIGGRGNQPQHF.